This T cell receptor (beta chain) was obtained from a study of response to subunit inactivated influenza vaccine. TCRdb recomputed calls from the RT-PCR reads with MiXCR, one row per CDR3 protein. This sample has about 170,000 distinct CDR3 sequences, with more than 10% found just once. In this sample, this clonotype turned up many times. One junction end does not reproduce the germline sequence, and a read error may be involved. The sample was also linked to a second study, of T cells expressing NK-cell markers. That source adds: TCR beta cDNA was made by 5'RACE template switching with UMIs.

The clonotype originates from a man aged 50 or older who received an inactivated influenza vaccine. The material was CD8+ T cells sorted from PBMCs, obtained roughly 12 days after vaccination.

The CDR3, as DNA: TGTGCCAGCAGTGACTCGCCTAGCTCTACCGACTTC. Residues: CASSDSPSSTDF. V and J are TRBV6-4 and TRBJ2-1; D is possibly TRBD2 (5 bases). The CDR3 is 12 residues long. Germline CDR1 MRHNA, CDR2 SNTAGT.